Listed here is a single TCR beta chain. V dropped 5 bases and J dropped 10 bases, with 23 bases sitting between them. The CDR3 spans 16 residues. CDR1 and CDR2 (germline): ENHRY, SYGVKD. Genomic DNA, the template, was used for profiling of the TCR beta VDJ and CDR3. One entry per CDR3 protein results from TCRdb running MiXCR on the reads. This sample has about 180,000 distinct CDR3 sequences, with roughly 65% found just once. The data are from a study of CD8+CD57+ T cells in acquired aplastic anemia. Study context: On average, sorted CD4+ and CD8+ cells gave 3.2 ug of DNA.

Patients sequenced had flow cytometry evidence of CD8+CD57+ cell expansion. No therapy was given to patients before blood sampling. The sequenced sample consisted of sorted CD4+, CD8+, or CD8+CD57+ T cells (not recorded which) from PBMCs. The source of this sequence is a human donor with aplastic anemia. The chain links TRBV10-3 to TRBJ2-2, with D possibly TRBD2 on 6 matching bases. For the CDR3, the DNA is TGTGCCATCAGTCCCCGGGAGAGGGGAGTGCTTGCGGAGCTGTTTTTT. It specifies CAISPRERGVLAELFF.